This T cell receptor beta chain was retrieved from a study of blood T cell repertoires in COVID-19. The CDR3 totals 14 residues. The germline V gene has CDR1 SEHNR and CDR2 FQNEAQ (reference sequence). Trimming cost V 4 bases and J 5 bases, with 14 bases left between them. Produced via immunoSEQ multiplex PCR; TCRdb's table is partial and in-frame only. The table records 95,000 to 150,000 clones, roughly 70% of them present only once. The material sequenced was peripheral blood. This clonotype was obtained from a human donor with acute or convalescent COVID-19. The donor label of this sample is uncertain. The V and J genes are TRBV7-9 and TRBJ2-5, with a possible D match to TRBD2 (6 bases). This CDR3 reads CASSYLDLAETQYF. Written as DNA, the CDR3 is TGTGCCAGCAGCTACCTAGATCTAGCGGAGACCCAGTACTTC.